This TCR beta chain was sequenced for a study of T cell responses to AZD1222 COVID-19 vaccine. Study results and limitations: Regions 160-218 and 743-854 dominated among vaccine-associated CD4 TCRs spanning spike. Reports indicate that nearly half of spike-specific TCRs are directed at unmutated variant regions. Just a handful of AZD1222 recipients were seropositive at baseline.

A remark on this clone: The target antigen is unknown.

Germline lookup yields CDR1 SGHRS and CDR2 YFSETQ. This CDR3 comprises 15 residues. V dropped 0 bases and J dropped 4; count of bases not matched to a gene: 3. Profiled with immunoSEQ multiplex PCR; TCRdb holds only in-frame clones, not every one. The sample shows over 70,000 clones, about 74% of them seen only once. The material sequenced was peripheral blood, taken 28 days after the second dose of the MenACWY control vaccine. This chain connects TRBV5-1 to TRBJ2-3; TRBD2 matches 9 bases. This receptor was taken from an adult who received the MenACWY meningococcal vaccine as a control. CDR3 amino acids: CASSLGLAGSDTQYF. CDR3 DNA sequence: TGCGCCAGCAGCTTGGGCCTAGCGGGATCAGATACGCAGTATTTT.